This T cell receptor (beta chain) was sequenced in a study of cytomegalovirus exposure and HLA in healthy donors. Overall study results and limits: In a later analysis, productive TCRs from donors in an Asian-associated ancestry cluster reportedly carried fewer N-insertions than the cohort mean. Previous analysis showed most TCR beta V segments were productive about 90% or about 30% of the time.

These donors, healthy bone marrow donors, were studied. About this clone itself: The target antigen is unknown.

V dropped 10 bases and J dropped 3; count of bases not matched to a gene: 7. From germline, CDR1 is WSHSY and CDR2 SAAADI. The CDR3 extends over 14 amino acids. The PCR made use of 60 Vbeta and 13 Jbeta primers. Assay: immunoSEQ multiplex PCR; the TCRdb copy retains only in-frame clones and omits some. The sample holds roughly 200,000 clones; about four fifths are singletons and the top ten take less than 2%. The specimen sequenced was PBMCs. V is TRBV10-2 and J is TRBJ2-7; 12 bases line up with TRBD2. The clonotype was recovered from a woman between 18 and 30 years old in good health and CMV-seronegative. In DNA form, the CDR3 reads TGCGCCACTGCGACTAGCGGGAGTATCTACGAGCAGTACTTC. It translates to CATATSGSIYEQYF.